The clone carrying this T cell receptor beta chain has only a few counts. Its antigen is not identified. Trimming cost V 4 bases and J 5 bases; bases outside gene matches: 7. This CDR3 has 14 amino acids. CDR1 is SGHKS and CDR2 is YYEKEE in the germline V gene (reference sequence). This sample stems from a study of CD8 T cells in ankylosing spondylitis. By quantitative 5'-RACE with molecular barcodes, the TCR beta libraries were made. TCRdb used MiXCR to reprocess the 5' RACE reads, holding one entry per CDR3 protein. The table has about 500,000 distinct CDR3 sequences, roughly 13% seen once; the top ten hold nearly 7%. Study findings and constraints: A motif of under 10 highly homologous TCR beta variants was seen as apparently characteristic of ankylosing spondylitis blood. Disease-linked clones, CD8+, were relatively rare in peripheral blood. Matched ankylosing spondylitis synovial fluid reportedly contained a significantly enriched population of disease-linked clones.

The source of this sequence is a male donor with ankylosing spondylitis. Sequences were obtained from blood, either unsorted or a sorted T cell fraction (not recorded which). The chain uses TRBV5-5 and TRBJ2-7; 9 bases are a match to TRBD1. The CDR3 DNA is TGTGCCAGCAGCGTGCCGGGACAGGGCGACGAGCAGTACTTC. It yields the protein CASSVPGQGDEQYF. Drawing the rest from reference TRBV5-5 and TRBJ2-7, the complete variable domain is DAGVTQSPTHLIKTRGQQVTLRCSPISGHKSVSWYQQVLGQGPQFIFQYYEKEERGRGNFPDRFSARQFPNYSSELNVNALLLGDSALYLCASSVPGQGDEQYFGPGTRLTVT.